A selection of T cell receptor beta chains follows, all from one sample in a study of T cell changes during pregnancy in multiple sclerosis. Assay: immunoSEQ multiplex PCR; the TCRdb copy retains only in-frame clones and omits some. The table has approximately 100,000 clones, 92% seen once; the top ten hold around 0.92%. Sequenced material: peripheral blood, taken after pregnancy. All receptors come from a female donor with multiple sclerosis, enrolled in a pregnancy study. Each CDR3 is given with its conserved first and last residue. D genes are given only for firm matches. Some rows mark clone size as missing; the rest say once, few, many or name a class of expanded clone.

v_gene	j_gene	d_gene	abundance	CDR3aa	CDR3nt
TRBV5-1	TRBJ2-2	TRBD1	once	CASSLGQGDTGELFF	TGCGCCAGCAGCTTGGGTCAGGGGGACACCGGGGAGCTGTTTTTT
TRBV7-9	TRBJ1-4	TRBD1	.	CASSLDVQGVNEKLFF	TGTGCCAGCAGCTTAGACGTACAGGGGGTTAATGAAAAACTGTTTTTT
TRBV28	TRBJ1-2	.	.	CAASPLGRTNYGYTF	TGTGCCGCATCACCCTTGGGCAGGACAAACTATGGCTACACCTTC
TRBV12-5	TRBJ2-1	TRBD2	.	CASGPGLAGGEQFF	TGTGCTAGTGGACCGGGACTAGCGGGGGGTGAGCAGTTCTTC
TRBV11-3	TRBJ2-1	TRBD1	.	CASSTIQGAGEQFF	TGTGCCAGCAGCACTATCCAGGGGGCGGGTGAGCAGTTCTTC
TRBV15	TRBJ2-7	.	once	CATSRAGRGTYEQYF	TGTGCCACCAGCAGAGCCGGCAGGGGAACCTACGAGCAGTACTTC
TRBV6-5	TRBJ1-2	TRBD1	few	CASRRTGEGYTF	TGTGCCAGCAGGCGAACAGGGGAGGGCTACACCTTC
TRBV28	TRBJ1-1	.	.	CASSIHRERNTEAFF	TGTGCCAGCAGTATTCACAGGGAGAGGAACACTGAAGCTTTCTTT
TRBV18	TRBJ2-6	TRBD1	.	CASSKTGAFPGANVLTF	TGTGCCAGCTCAAAAACAGGGGCTTTTCCTGGGGCCAACGTCCTGACTTTC
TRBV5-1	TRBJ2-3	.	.	CASSLDRAADTQYF	TGCGCCAGCAGCTTGGACAGGGCGGCAGATACGCAGTATTTT
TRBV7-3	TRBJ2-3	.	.	CASSLPGLRGTDTQYF	TGTGCCAGCAGCTTACCCGGACTAAGGGGCACAGATACGCAGTATTTT
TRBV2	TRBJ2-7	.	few	CASGRGATYEQYF	TGTGCCAGCGGTCGGGGGGCAACCTACGAGCAGTACTTC
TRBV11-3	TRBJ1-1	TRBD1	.	CASSRRDRSSTEAFF	TGTGCCAGCAGCAGACGGGACAGGTCGAGCACTGAAGCTTTCTTT
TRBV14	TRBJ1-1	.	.	CASSSLQVNTEAFF	TGTGCCAGCAGCTCTCTACAGGTGAACACTGAAGCTTTCTTT
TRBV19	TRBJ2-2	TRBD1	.	CASTRQGAGNTGELFF	TGTGCCAGTACCCGACAGGGGGCAGGAAACACCGGGGAGCTGTTTTTT
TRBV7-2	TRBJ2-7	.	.	CASSLVARGTYEQYF	TGTGCCAGCAGCTTAGTGGCCCGGGGGACCTACGAGCAGTACTTC
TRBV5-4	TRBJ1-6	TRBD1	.	CASSAGGPPLHF	TGTGCCAGCAGCGCAGGGGGCCCACCCCTCCACTTT
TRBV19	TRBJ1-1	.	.	CASSIDLGLNTEAFF	TGTGCCAGTAGTATAGATCTGGGCTTGAACACTGAAGCTTTCTTT
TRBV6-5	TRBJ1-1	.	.	CASTGVSTEAFF	TGTGCCAGCACCGGGGTGAGCACTGAAGCTTTCTTT
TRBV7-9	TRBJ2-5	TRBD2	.	CASSPPTDSGRKETQYF	TGTGCCAGCAGCCCACCGACAGATAGCGGGAGAAAAGAGACCCAGTACTTC
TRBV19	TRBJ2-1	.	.	CAVGRLVNTPNEQFF	TGTGCCGTGGGCAGACTAGTCAACACACCCAATGAGCAGTTCTTC
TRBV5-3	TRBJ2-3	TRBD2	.	CASPSVGGGPSDTQYF	TGTGCCAGCCCGAGTGTTGGGGGAGGGCCCTCCGATACGCAGTATTTT
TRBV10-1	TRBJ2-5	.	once	CASTERDPHPQETQYF	TGCGCCAGCACCGAGCGAGACCCTCATCCCCAAGAGACCCAGTACTTC
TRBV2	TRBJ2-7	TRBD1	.	CATRTTGGSSYEQYF	TGTGCCACCAGAACAACAGGGGGAAGCTCCTACGAGCAGTACTTC
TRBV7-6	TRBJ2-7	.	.	CASSLAGREDEQYF	TGTGCCAGCAGCTTAGCGGGCAGGGAAGACGAGCAGTACTTC
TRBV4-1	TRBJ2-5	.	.	CASSQARGETQYF	TGCGCCAGCAGCCAAGCGCGAGGGGAGACCCAGTACTTC
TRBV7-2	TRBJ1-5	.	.	CASSQGAGTREPQHF	TGTGCCAGCAGCCAAGGGGCGGGAACGCGGGAGCCCCAGCATTTT
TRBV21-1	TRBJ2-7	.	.	CASTPARRGGLSYEQYF	TGTGCCAGCACCCCCGCGCGGCGCGGGGGCCTCTCCTACGAGCAGTACTTC
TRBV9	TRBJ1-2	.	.	CASSVGQANYGYTF	TGTGCCAGCAGCGTAGGACAGGCAAACTATGGCTACACCTTC
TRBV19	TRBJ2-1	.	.	CASSIEPGGDEQFF	TGTGCCAGTAGTATAGAACCCGGGGGTGATGAGCAGTTCTTC
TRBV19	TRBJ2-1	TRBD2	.	CASSDSGLAAYNEQFF	TGTGCCAGTAGTGATAGTGGACTAGCGGCCTACAATGAGCAGTTCTTC
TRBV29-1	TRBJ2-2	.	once	CSVGGTGVGTGELFF	TGCAGCGTGGGAGGGACAGGTGTTGGAACCGGGGAGCTGTTTTTT
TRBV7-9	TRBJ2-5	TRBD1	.	CASSPGDRGILETQYF	TGTGCCAGCAGCCCAGGAGACAGGGGGATATTAGAGACCCAGTACTTC
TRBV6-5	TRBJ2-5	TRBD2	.	CASSSDSGSAAQYF	TGTGCCAGCAGTTCCGATAGCGGGAGTGCGGCCCAGTACTTC
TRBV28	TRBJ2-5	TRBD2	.	CAIASGTSGRGTQYF	TGTGCCATTGCTTCTGGGACTAGCGGGAGAGGGACCCAGTACTTC
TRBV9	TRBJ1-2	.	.	CASSYGGVNYGYTF	TGTGCCAGCTCTTACGGGGGGGTCAACTATGGCTACACCTTC
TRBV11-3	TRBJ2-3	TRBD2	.	CASSPGGGPTDTQYF	TGTGCCAGCAGCCCGGGGGGAGGCCCCACAGATACGCAGTATTTT
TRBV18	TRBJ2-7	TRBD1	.	CASSPPRQGPGEQYF	TGTGCCAGCTCACCACCCCGACAGGGTCCGGGCGAGCAGTACTTC
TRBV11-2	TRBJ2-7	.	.	CASSLIGSYEQYF	TGTGCCAGCAGCTTAATCGGCTCCTACGAGCAGTACTTC
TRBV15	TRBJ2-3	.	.	CATSPLRGGTDTQYF	TGTGCCACCAGTCCCTTAAGAGGAGGCACAGATACGCAGTATTTT